The 13 T cell receptor beta chains given below trace back to one sample, sequenced in a study of CXCR3-negative and CXCR3-positive naive CD8 T cells. Study-level results: A higher hydrophobicity marked the TRB CDR3s of CXCR3-positive naive cells versus CXCR3-negative naive cells.

Their target antigens are unknown. UMI-labeled TRB cDNA libraries were prepared by 5' RACE. Reanalyzing the 5' RACE reads, TCRdb keeps one entry per CDR3 protein, without DNA. The sample totals about 84,000 distinct CDR3 sequences. Sequencing was carried out using naive CXCR3+ CD8+ T cells from blood. Subset of the sample: CD45RO-CCR7+CD27+CD95- naive CD8+ T cells expressing CXCR3 (TNR3+). The receptors were sampled from a human donor in good health. Some clones in this sample may be carry-over from other donors' samples.

The J gene is TRBJ2-2, the V gene TRBV15; TCRdb names TRBD1, which stays unverified in the absence of DNA. The CDR3 has 14 amino acids. Per the germline V gene, CDR1 is LNHNV and CDR2 is YYDKDF (reference sequence). CDR3 in amino acids: CATSYRTGTGELFF.

The V gene is TRBV29-1, the J gene TRBJ2-7. The germline V gene encodes CDR1 SQVTM and CDR2 ANQGSEA. This CDR3 spans 16 amino acids. CDR3 sequence reads: CSVERFQAGGFYEQYF.

This chain's CDR3 is CASSQRQGVNTGELFF. The J gene is TRBJ2-2, the V gene TRBV14; TCRdb reports TRBD1, a call that lacks DNA to check it against. Germline loops: CDR1 SGHDN, CDR2 FVKESK. The CDR3 totals 16 residues.

The V and J genes are TRBV6-2 or TRBV6-3 and TRBJ1-1; absent DNA, TCRdb's TRBD1 call cannot be checked. Germline loops: CDR1 MNHEY, CDR2 SVGEGT. The CDR3 consists of 12 residues. The CDR3 is CASSQGNTEAFF.

V and J are TRBV28 and TRBJ2-7; checking the TCRdb D call of TRBD2 is not possible without DNA. The CDR3 contains 14 residues. Germline lookup yields CDR1 MDHEN and CDR2 SYDVKM. The CDR3 is CASSLWGREYEQYF.

The chain uses TRBV5-1 and TRBJ1-1. Per germline, CDR1 SGHRS and CDR2 YFSETQ. This CDR3 is built from 14 residues. This CDR3 reads CASSLSQVRTEAFF.

The rearrangement links TRBV14 to TRBJ2-7; TCRdb selects TRBD1, and the lack of DNA leaves this call unchecked. The CDR3 runs to 16 residues. Per the germline V gene, CDR1 is SGHDN and CDR2 is FVKESK. CDR3 amino acids: CASSQGYRDARYEQYF. Supplemented by reference TRBV14 and TRBJ2-7, the full variable domain reads EAGVTQFPSHSVIEKGQTVTLRCDPISGHDNLYWYRRVMGKEIKFLLHFVKESKQDESGMPNNRFLAERTGGTYSTLKVQPAELEDSGVYFCASSQGYRDARYEQYFGPGTRLTVT.

The J gene is TRBJ1-1, the V gene TRBV29-1. The CDR3 is 15 residues long. In germline, CDR1 is SQVTM, CDR2 ANQGSEA. The CDR3 sequence: CSVVGGPRGDTEAFF.

The chain has TRBV4-2 and TRBJ2-7; checking the TCRdb D call of TRBD2 is not possible without DNA. The CDR3 consists of 16 residues. Germline values: CDR1 LGHNA, CDR2 YNFKEQ. The CDR3 loop reads CASSHGLAGGSYEQYF.

V usage is TRBV20-1 and J usage is TRBJ2-7; the TCRdb call, TRBD1, lacks DNA for checking. The CDR3 runs 14 residues. The germline V gene has CDR1 DFQATT and CDR2 SNEGSKA (reference sequence). CDR3 region: CSARENGGNYEQYF.

The J gene is TRBJ2-1, the V gene TRBV29-1; with no DNA, the TCRdb D assignment of TRBD1 cannot be verified. The CDR3 loop spans 16 amino acids. The germline V gene encodes CDR1 SQVTM and CDR2 ANQGSEA. This CDR3 is CSVYGMAGTSDNEQFF.

The chain carries TRBV4-3 and TRBJ2-1. CDR3 size: 15 residues. Germline V lookup: CDR1 LGHNA, CDR2 YSLEER. CDR3 amino acids: CASSQDRVGSDEQFF.

The chain recombines TRBV6-2 or TRBV6-3 with TRBJ2-1; TCRdb's D call, TRBD1, is unchecked because there is no DNA. This CDR3 has 16 amino acids. CDR1 and CDR2 from the germline V gene are MNHEY and SVGEGT. The CDR3: CASSYGSDTGYNEQFF.